The T cell receptor beta chain under discussion was sequenced for a study of technical replicates of blood from several donors. The data were produced by immunoSEQ multiplex PCR, yet TCRdb's version contains in-frame clones alone and is incomplete. The top ten clones hold 0.37% of a sample with about 82,000 clones, roughly 95% of them seen once. The CDR3 consists of 14 residues. The V segment lost 7 bases and the J segment 4 bases; nucleotides outside the gene matches: 9. Germline V gene sequence: CDR1 MDHEN, CDR2 SYDVKM. This sequence was found in a human donor in good health. The chain joins TRBV28 to TRBJ2-5; 7 nucleotides align to TRBD2. The sequenced sample consisted of T cells isolated from PBMCs. The DNA for the CDR3 is TGTGCCAGCAACACGGGAGGAATCTCAGAGACCCAGTACTTC. Translation gives CASNTGGISETQYF.